The sequence of this T cell receptor beta chain was determined in a study of T-cell memory formation after mild COVID-19. TCRdb recomputed calls from the 5' RACE reads with MiXCR, one row per CDR3 protein. The sample includes around 410,000 distinct CDR3 sequences, about a quarter of them seen just once. The sample holds a few counts of this clonotype. Germline V gives CDR1 LNHDA, CDR2 SQIVND (reference sequence). The CDR3 runs 15 residues. Trimming removed 7 bases from V and 2 bases from J, with 15 bases in between. The sample comprised PBMCs or a T cell subset sorted from them (not recorded which). The TCR was taken from an adult woman who had mild COVID-19 (a few samples of this study predate the infection). Cell type and time point are not known. The V and J genes are TRBV19 and TRBJ1-5; no reliable D call. The CDR3 coding sequence is TGTGCCAGTAAACTGGACCTTTTGGGCAATCAGCCCCAGCATTTT. This encodes CASKLDLLGNQPQHF.